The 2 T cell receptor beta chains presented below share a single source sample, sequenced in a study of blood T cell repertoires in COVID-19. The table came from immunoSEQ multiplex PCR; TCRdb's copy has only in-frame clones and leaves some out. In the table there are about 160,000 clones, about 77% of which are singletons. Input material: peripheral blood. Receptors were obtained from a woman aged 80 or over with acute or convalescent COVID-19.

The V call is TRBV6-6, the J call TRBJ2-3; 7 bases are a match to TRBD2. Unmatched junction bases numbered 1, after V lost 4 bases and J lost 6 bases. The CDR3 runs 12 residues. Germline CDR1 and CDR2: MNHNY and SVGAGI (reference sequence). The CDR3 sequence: CASSWEGDTQYF. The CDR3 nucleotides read TGTGCCAGCAGTTGGGAGGGGGATACGCAGTATTTT.

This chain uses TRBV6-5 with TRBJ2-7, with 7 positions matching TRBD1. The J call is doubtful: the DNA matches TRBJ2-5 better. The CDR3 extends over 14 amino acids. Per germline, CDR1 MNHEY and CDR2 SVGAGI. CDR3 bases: TGTGCCAGCAGCGCCGGGACAGCACAAGAGACCCAGTACTTC. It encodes CASSAGTAQETQYF.